These 6 T cell receptor beta chains came from one sample sequenced in a study of OX40 agonist ivuxolimab in advanced cancers. Profiling relied on immunoSEQ multiplex PCR, and the TCRdb table lists in-frame clones only, not all of them. The sample consists of under 95,000 clones, around 86% of them appearing once. Sequenced here: CD4+ or CD8+ T cells sorted from blood, sampled in a trial of the OX40 agonist ivuxolimab. The source of these receptors is an adult with an advanced solid tumor such as melanoma, head and neck, liver or kidney cancer.

J is TRBJ2-1 and V is TRBV11-2; weak D call: TRBD1 (8 bases). V dropped 2 bases and J dropped 2 bases, with 16 bases sitting between them. In germline, CDR1 is SGHAT, CDR2 FQNNGV. The CDR3 length is 17 residues. The CDR3 is CASSLLTGAGAYNEQFF. For the CDR3, the DNA is TGTGCCAGCAGCTTACTGACAGGGGCGGGGGCCTACAATGAGCAGTTCTTC.

This chain links TRBV19 with TRBJ2-2, with TRBD2 matching 7 bases. V trimming: 6 bases; J trimming: 0 bases; junction bases outside the gene matches: 7. Germline V gives CDR1 LNHDA, CDR2 SQIVND (reference sequence). The CDR3 is 16 residues long. The CDR3 loop is CASRFSGMTNTGELFF. Written as DNA, the CDR3 is TGTGCCAGTAGATTCAGCGGGATGACGAACACCGGGGAGCTGTTTTTT.

This chain links TRBV30 with TRBJ1-3, with 9 bases that match TRBD1. Germline V gene data show CDR1 as GTSNPN and CDR2 as SVGIG (reference sequence). This CDR3 contains 15 residues. V was clipped by 3 bases and J by 3 bases; unmatched bases: 6. The CDR3 here is CAWSETGGGGNTIYF. As DNA, the CDR3 is TGTGCCTGGAGCGAAACAGGGGGCGGTGGAAACACCATATATTTT.

As regards this clone: Other DNA sequences in this sample translate to the same CDR3. This chain links TRBV5-6 with TRBJ1-2; TRBD1 is a possible D gene (6 bases). The germline V gene has CDR1 SGHDT and CDR2 YYEEEE. This CDR3 has 15 residues. Trimming shortened V by 4 bases and J by 5 bases, and 18 bases separated the two germline ends. The CDR3 bases are TGTGCCAGCAGCCTACCGGGACACCCCGGGTATGGCTACACCTTC. It encodes CASSLPGHPGYGYTF.

V usage is TRBV6-5 and J usage is TRBJ2-2; 7 nucleotides line up with TRBD2. The CDR3 has 16 residues. CDR1 is MNHEY and CDR2 is SVGAGI in the germline V gene. J was trimmed by 3 bases and V by 4 bases; bases with no gene match: 8. In DNA form, the CDR3 reads TGTGCCAGCAGTTCCCCTTCTAGCGGCTACACCGGGGAGCTGTTTTTT. This gives the protein CASSSPSSGYTGELFF.

This clone was counted between two and nine times. The V gene is TRBV19, the J gene TRBJ1-5; maybe TRBD1 (5 bases). This CDR3 has 16 amino acids. CDR1 and CDR2 (germline): LNHDA, SQIVND (reference sequence). V lost 7 bases, J lost 5 bases, and 21 bases lay in between. CDR3 nucleotides: TGTGCCAGTAACTTCGCCTGGCCAGGGAGAGATCAGCCCCAGCATTTT. It is translated as CASNFAWPGRDQPQHF. The variable domain in full, completed from reference TRBV19 and TRBJ1-5, reads DGGITQSPKYLFRKEGQNVTLSCEQNLNHDAMYWYRQDPGQGLRLIYYSQIVNDFQKGDIAEGYSVSREKKESFPLTVTSAQKNPTAFYLCASNFAWPGRDQPQHFGDGTRLSIL.